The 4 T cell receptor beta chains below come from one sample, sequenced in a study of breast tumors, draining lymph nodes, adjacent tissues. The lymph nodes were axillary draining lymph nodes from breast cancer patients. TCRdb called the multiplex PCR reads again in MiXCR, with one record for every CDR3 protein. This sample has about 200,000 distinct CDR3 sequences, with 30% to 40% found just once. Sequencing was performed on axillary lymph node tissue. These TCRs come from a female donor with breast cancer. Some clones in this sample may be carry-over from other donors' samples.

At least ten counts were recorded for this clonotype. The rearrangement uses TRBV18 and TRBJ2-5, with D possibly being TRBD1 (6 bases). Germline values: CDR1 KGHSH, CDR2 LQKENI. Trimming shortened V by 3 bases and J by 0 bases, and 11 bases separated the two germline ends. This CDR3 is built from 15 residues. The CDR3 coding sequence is TGTGCCAGCTCACCGACAGGTGGGGACCAAGAGACCCAGTACTTC. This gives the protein CASSPTGGDQETQYF.

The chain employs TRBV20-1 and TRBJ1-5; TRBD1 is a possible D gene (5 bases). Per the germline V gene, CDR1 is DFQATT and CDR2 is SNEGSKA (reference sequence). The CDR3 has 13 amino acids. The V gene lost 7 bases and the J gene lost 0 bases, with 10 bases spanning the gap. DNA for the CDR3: TGCAGTGGGTGGGGGAATAGCAATCAGCCCCAGCATTTT. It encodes CSGWGNSNQPQHF.

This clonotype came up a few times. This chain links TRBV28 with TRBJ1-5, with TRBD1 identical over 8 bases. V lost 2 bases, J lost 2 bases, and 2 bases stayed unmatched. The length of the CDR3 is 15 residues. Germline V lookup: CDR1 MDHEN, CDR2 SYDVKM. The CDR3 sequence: CASSLGGQGNQPQHF. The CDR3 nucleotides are TGTGCCAGCAGTTTAGGGGGACAGGGCAATCAGCCCCAGCATTTT.

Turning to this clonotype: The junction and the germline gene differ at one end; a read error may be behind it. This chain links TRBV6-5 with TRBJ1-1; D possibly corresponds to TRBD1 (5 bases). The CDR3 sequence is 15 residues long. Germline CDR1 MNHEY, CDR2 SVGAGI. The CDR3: CASSYSNTGETEAFF. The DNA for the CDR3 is TGTGCCAGCAGCTACTCGAACACGGGGGAAACTGAAGCTTTCTTT.